This T cell receptor beta chain stems from a study of beta chain features in type 1 diabetes. Study findings and constraints: All four CD4+ subsets from Type 1 diabetes patients carried moderately but significantly shorter TCRB CDR3s.

V was cut by 5 bases and J by 4 bases, with 19 bases left in between. The CDR3 runs 16 residues. The germline V gene encodes CDR1 SGHNT and CDR2 YENEEA. Expressed TCRB transcripts were sequenced because the isolated RNA had all been reverse transcribed beforehand. The method was immunoSEQ multiplex PCR; TCRdb's version includes in-frame clones alone and lacks a portion of them. The sample includes 300,000 to 450,000 clones, around 10% of them seen just once. Only a few counts were recorded for this clone. Its antigen is currently unknown. Each population that was sorted was more than 95% pure. This TCR was recovered from a man aged 30 to 39 with type 1 diabetes. The sequencing sample was made of central memory CD4+ T cells from blood. The V and J genes are TRBV11-3 and TRBJ2-3; no firm D call. The CDR3 bases are TGTGCCAGCAGCCCTCCGCTGGGTCATGATGCAGATACGCAGTATTTT. Protein sequence: CASSPPLGHDADTQYF.